This TCR beta chain was sequenced in a study of blood T cell repertoires in COVID-19. Sequencing was performed with immunoSEQ multiplex PCR; in TCRdb, only in-frame clones are kept and a portion is missing. Here the sample spans more than 85,000 clones, 80% to 95% being singletons. Germline trimming cut 5 bases from V and 13 bases from J; bases unmatched to any gene: 5. This CDR3 comprises 10 residues. In germline, CDR1 is SGHRS, CDR2 YFSETQ. The sequence was obtained from a man in his 70s with acute or convalescent COVID-19. J is TRBJ1-2 and V is TRBV5-1, with TRBD1 matching over 7 bases. The sequencing input was peripheral blood. CDR3 amino acids: CASRTGCATF. The CDR3 nucleotides read TGCGCCAGCAGGACAGGGTGCGCCACCTTC. Filled out from reference TRBV5-1 and TRBJ1-2, the complete variable domain reads KAGVTQTPRYLIKTRGQQVTLSCSPISGHRSVSWYQQTPGQGLQFLFEYFSETQRNKGNFPGRFSGRQFSNSRSEMNVSTLELGDSALYLCASRTGCATFGSGTRLTVV.